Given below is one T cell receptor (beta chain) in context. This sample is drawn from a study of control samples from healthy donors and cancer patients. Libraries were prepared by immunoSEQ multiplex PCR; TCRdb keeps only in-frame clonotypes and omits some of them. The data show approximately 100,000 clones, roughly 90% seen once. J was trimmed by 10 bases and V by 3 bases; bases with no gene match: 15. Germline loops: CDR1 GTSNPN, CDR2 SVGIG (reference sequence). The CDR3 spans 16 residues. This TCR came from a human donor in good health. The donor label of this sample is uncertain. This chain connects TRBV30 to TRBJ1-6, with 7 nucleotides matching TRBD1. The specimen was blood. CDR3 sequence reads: CAWRDTGAGGVSPLHF. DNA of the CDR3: TGTGCCTGGAGGGACACAGGGGCTGGAGGGGTATCACCCCTCCACTTT. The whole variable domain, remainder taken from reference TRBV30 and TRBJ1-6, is SQTIHQWPATLVQPVGSPLSLECTVEGTSNPNLYWYRQAAGRGLQLLFYSVGIGQISSEVPQNLSASRPQDRQFILSSKKLLLSDSGFYLCAWRDTGAGGVSPLHFGNGTRLTVT.